A selection of T cell receptor beta chains follows, all from one sample in a study of T cell responses to AZD1222 COVID-19 vaccine. The repertoire was sequenced with immunoSEQ multiplex PCR; TCRdb's copy has only in-frame clones and lacks some. The table lists tens of thousands of clones, around 90% of them singletons. The sequencing here drew on peripheral blood, taken on day 0 of AZD1222 vaccination. Receptor source: an adult in good health. Both conserved end residues are trimmed from each CDR3. Each record gives: J gene, clone size, V gene, CDR3 protein. Only part of the rows carry a size: once, few, many, or a class if the clone is expanded.

j_call: TRBJ1-5; clone_size: NA; v_call: TRBV30; cdr3_aa: AWDGGNQPQH
j_call: TRBJ2-3; clone_size: NA; v_call: TRBV9; cdr3_aa: ASSITSGGTSSTDTQY
j_call: TRBJ1-4; clone_size: NA; v_call: TRBV27; cdr3_aa: ASSFLPATNEKLF
j_call: TRBJ1-2; clone_size: NA; v_call: TRBV7-2; cdr3_aa: ASSLEVPLYGYT
j_call: TRBJ1-1; clone_size: few; v_call: TRBV5-1; cdr3_aa: ASSVGQENTEAF
j_call: TRBJ2-3; clone_size: NA; v_call: TRBV5-4; cdr3_aa: ASSPGVGHRNTQY
j_call: TRBJ2-3; clone_size: NA; v_call: TRBV6-5; cdr3_aa: ASSYRVGLDTQY
j_call: TRBJ1-1; clone_size: NA; v_call: TRBV19; cdr3_aa: ASRMGMNTEAF
j_call: TRBJ1-3; clone_size: NA; v_call: TRBV4-3; cdr3_aa: ASSQDRGGSGNTIY
j_call: TRBJ1-5; clone_size: once; v_call: TRBV7-9; cdr3_aa: ASSLEGGSQPQH
j_call: TRBJ2-7; clone_size: few; v_call: TRBV27; cdr3_aa: ASSVPGRYYEQY
j_call: TRBJ1-5; clone_size: NA; v_call: TRBV5-8; cdr3_aa: ASSFWSDTLSNQPQH
j_call: TRBJ2-2; clone_size: NA; v_call: TRBV10-3; cdr3_aa: AIRDIQGARTGELF
j_call: TRBJ2-7; clone_size: NA; v_call: TRBV28; cdr3_aa: ASSRASSYEQY
j_call: TRBJ1-6; clone_size: NA; v_call: TRBV19; cdr3_aa: ASSIALNSPLH
j_call: TRBJ1-4; clone_size: once; v_call: TRBV4-1; cdr3_aa: ASSQGPRADEKLF
j_call: TRBJ1-1; clone_size: NA; v_call: TRBV7-9; cdr3_aa: ASSLRGMNTEAF
j_call: TRBJ1-5; clone_size: NA; v_call: TRBV4-3; cdr3_aa: ASSQDGRADQPQH
j_call: TRBJ2-1; clone_size: NA; v_call: TRBV29-1; cdr3_aa: SVGSGNNEQF
j_call: TRBJ2-7; clone_size: few; v_call: TRBV7-2; cdr3_aa: ASSLVGGGGGYEQY
j_call: TRBJ1-2; clone_size: NA; v_call: TRBV18; cdr3_aa: ASSPRDRASFYGYT
j_call: TRBJ1-1; clone_size: NA; v_call: TRBV2; cdr3_aa: ASSEIEGGGNTEAF
j_call: TRBJ1-2; clone_size: NA; v_call: TRBV6-1; cdr3_aa: ASSDSSNYGYT
j_call: TRBJ1-5; clone_size: NA; v_call: TRBV19; cdr3_aa: ASTGTFNQPQH
j_call: TRBJ1-6; clone_size: NA; v_call: TRBV7-2; cdr3_aa: ASTLSGQSPNSPLH